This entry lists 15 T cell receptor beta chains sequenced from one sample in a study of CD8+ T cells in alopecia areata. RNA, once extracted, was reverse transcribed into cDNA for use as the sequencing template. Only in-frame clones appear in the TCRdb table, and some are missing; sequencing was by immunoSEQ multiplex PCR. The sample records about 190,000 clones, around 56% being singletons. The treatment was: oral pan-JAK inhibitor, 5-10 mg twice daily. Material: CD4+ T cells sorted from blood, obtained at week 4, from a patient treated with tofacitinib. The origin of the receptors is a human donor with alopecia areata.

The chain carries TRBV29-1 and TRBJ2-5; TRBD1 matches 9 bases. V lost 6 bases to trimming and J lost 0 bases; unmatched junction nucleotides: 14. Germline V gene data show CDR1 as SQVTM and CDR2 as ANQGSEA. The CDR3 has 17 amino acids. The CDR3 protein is CSVHELPGTGYQETQYF. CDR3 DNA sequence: TGCAGCGTACACGAATTACCCGGGACAGGGTACCAAGAGACCCAGTACTTC.

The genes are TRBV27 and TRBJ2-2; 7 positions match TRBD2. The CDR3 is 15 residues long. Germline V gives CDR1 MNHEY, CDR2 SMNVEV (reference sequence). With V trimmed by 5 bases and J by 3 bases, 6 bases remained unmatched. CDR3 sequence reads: CASSRAGADTGELFF. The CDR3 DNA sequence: TGTGCCAGCAGTAGGGCGGGAGCAGACACCGGGGAGCTGTTTTTT.

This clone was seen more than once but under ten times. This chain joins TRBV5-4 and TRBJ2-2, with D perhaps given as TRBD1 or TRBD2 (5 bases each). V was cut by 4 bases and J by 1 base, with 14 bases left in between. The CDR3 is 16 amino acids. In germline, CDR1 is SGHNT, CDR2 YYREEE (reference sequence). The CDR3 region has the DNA TGTGCCAGCAGCGCAAACCGGGGCCAGAACACCGGGGAGCTGTTTTTT. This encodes CASSANRGQNTGELFF.

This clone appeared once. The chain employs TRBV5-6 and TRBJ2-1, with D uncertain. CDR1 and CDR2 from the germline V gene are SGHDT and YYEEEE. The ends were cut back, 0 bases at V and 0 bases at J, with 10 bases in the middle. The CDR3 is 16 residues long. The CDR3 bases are TGTGCCAGCAGCTTGGTGTTGCTGAGCTCCTACAATGAGCAGTTCTTC. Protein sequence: CASSLVLLSSYNEQFF.

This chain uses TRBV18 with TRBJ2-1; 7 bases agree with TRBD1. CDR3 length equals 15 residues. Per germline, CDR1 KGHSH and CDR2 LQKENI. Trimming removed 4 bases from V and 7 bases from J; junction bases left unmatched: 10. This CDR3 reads CASSQQGVQRNEQFF. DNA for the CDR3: TGTGCCAGCTCACAGCAGGGGGTTCAGCGGAATGAGCAGTTCTTC. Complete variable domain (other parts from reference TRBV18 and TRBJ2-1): NAGVMQNPRHLVRRRGQEARLRCSPMKGHSHVYWYRQLPEEGLKFMVYLQKENIIDESGMPKERFSAEFPKEGPSILRIQQVVRGDSAAYFCASSQQGVQRNEQFFGPGTRLTVL.

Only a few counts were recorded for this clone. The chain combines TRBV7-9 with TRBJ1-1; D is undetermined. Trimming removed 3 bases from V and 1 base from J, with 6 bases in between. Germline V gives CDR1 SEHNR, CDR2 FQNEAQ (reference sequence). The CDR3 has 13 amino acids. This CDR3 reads CASSFAGNTEAFF. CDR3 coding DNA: TGTGCCAGCAGCTTCGCAGGGAACACTGAAGCTTTCTTT.

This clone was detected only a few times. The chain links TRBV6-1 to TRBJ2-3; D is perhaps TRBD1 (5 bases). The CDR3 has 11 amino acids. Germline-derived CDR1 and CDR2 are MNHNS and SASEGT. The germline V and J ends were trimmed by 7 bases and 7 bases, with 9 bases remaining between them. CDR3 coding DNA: TGTGCCAGCACCAGGGCCAATACGCAGTATTTT. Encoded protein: CASTRANTQYF.

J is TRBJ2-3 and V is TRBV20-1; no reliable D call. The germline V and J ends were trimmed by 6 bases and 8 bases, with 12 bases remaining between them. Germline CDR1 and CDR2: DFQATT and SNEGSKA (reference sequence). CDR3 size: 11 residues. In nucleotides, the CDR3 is TGCAGTGCGTCCCAAGAAGCTACGCAGTATTTT. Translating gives CSASQEATQYF.

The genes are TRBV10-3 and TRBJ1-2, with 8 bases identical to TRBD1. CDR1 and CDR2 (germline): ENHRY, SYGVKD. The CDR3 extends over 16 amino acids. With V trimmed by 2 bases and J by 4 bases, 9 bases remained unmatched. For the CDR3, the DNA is TGTGCCATCAGTGAGCCGGGACAGGATGGGTTCTATGGCTACACCTTC. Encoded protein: CAISEPGQDGFYGYTF.

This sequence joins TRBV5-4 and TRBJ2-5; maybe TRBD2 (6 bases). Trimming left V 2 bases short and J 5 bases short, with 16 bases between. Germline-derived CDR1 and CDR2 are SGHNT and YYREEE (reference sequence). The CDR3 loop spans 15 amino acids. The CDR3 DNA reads TGTGCCAGCAGCTTCCCCGGGAGTAACGGGGAGACCCAGTACTTC. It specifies CASSFPGSNGETQYF.

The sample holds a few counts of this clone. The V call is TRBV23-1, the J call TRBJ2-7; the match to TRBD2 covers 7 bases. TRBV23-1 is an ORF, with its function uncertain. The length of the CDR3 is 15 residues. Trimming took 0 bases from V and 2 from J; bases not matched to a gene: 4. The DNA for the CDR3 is TGCGCCAGCAGTCAATCCGCGGGAGCCGCCTACGAGCAGTACTTC. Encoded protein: CASSQSAGAAYEQYF.

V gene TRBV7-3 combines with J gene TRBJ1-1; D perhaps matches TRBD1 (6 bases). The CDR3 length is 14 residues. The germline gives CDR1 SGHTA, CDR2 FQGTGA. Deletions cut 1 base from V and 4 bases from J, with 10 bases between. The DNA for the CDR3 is TGTGCCAGCAGCTTAAGGCAGGGGATCACTGAAGCTTTCTTT. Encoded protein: CASSLRQGITEAFF.

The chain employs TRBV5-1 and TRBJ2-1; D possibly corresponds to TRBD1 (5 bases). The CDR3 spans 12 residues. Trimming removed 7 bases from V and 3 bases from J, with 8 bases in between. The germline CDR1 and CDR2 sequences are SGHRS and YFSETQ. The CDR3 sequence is CASRRDYNEQFF. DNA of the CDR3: TGCGCCAGCCGCAGGGACTACAATGAGCAGTTCTTC.

CDR3 DNA sequence: TGCAGCGTTGAAGATCCCCGGGGCCCCTTGGGGGGCACAGATACGCAGTATTTT. It translates to CSVEDPRGPLGGTDTQYF. This rearrangement joins TRBV29-1 to TRBJ2-3; possibly TRBD1 or TRBD2 for D (5 bases each). The CDR3 covers 18 residues. Germline V lookup: CDR1 SQVTM, CDR2 ANQGSEA. Trimming removed 0 bases from V and 1 base from J, with 20 bases in between.

The CDR3 DNA is TGCAGCGTTGTGGGACAGGGGAGACTCAATGGCTACACCTTC. It yields the protein CSVVGQGRLNGYTF. V is TRBV29-1 and J is TRBJ1-2, with TRBD1 identical over 10 bases. Germline assignment: CDR1 SQVTM and CDR2 ANQGSEA. V trimming: 4 bases; J trimming: 6 bases; junction bases outside the gene matches: 8. The CDR3 covers 14 residues.